The rows below give T cell receptor beta chains drawn from one sample of a study of neurological immune-mediated disorders. TCRdb analysed the 5' RACE reads with MiXCR anew, one entry per CDR3 protein. The repertoire holds tens of thousands of distinct CDR3 sequences, 3% to 4% seen once, with 5.5% to 7.5% in the top ten. Sequenced: PBMCs. These TCRs come from a man between 60 and 75 years old with multiple sclerosis. CDR3s include the opening cysteine and the closing phenylalanine or tryptophan. A D gene is named only where the DNA matches it firmly. Rows give clone size only sometimes, using once, few, many, or a class for an expanded clone.

>TRBJ2-1|TRBV29-1|-|many
TGCAGCGTTGACTCGGGGCAGGGGTACAATGAGCAGTTCTTC
CSVDSGQGYNEQFF
>TRBJ1-1|TRBV7-8|TRBD1|many
TGTGCCAGCAGCTTACAGGGGGCGGGAACTGAAGCTTTCTTT
CASSLQGAGTEAFF
>TRBJ1-4|TRBV10-3|TRBD1|many
TGTGCCACGCTGGGGACAGAAGGAAAACTGTTTTTT
CATLGTEGKLFF
>TRBJ1-2|TRBV5-1|-|many
TGCGCCAGCAGCCCGGACAGAGACTATGGCTACACCTTC
CASSPDRDYGYTF
>TRBJ2-1|TRBV27|-|many
TGTGCCAGCAGTTTCGGGGGAAATGAGCAGTTCTTC
CASSFGGNEQFF
>TRBJ2-1|TRBV5-1|TRBD2|-
TGCGCCAGCAGCTTGGAGACTAGCGGTTACAATGAGCAGTTCTTC
CASSLETSGYNEQFF
>TRBJ2-1|TRBV3-1|TRBD1|many
TGTGCCAGCAGCCAGCCGAGGACAGGGAGGTTTAATGAGCAGTTCTTC
CASSQPRTGRFNEQFF
>TRBJ2-2|TRBV20-1|TRBD2|many
TGCAGTGCTAGTTCTGCGGGAGTAGGAACCGGGGAGCTGTTTTTT
CSASSAGVGTGELFF
>TRBJ1-3|TRBV20-1|-|many
TGCAGTGCTAGAGATCTGGGTCTCTCTGGAAACACCATATATTTT
CSARDLGLSGNTIYF
>TRBJ1-1|TRBV5-1|-|many
TGCGCCAGCAGCCTCGGGATGGGGGAACACACTGAAGCTTTCTTT
CASSLGMGEHTEAFF
>TRBJ2-5|TRBV24-1|TRBD2|many
TGTGCCACCAGTGATTTGCGGGGGGGCGAGACCCAGTACTTC
CATSDLRGGETQYF
>TRBJ2-7|TRBV5-1|TRBD1|many
TGCGCCAGCAGCGCGGCGACAGGGCTCGAGCAGTACTTC
CASSAATGLEQYF
>TRBJ2-2|TRBV7-3|TRBD2|few
TGTGCCAGCAGAACCTCTGGGGGGGTCGTGGAGGCCGGGGAGCTGTTTTTT
CASRTSGGVVEAGELFF
>TRBJ2-7|TRBV6-1|-|few
TGTGCCAGCAGTGTAGGCGGCAGTGGCTACGAGCAGTACTTC
CASSVGGSGYEQYF
>TRBJ1-3|TRBV30|-|-
TGTGCCTGGAGTCGGTGGGGGTCAATCTCTGGAAACACCATATATTTT
CAWSRWGSISGNTIYF
>TRBJ1-1|TRBV28|TRBD1|-
TGTGCCAGCAGAAAACAGGGGGGTAACACTGAAGCTTTCTTT
CASRKQGGNTEAFF
>TRBJ2-3|TRBV25-1|-|many
TGTGCCAGCAGTGGACCAGGGGACACGCAGTATTTT
CASSGPGDTQYF
>TRBJ2-2|TRBV6-5|-|many
TGTGCCAGCAGTTACGAGAATACAGGCACCGGGGAGCTGTTTTTT
CASSYENTGTGELFF
>TRBJ2-2|TRBV7-2|TRBD2|many
TGTGCCAGCAGCTCGACTAGCGGGAGCGCGGGGGAGCTGTTTTTT
CASSSTSGSAGELFF
>TRBJ2-5|TRBV20-1|TRBD1|many
TGCAGTGCTAACGCGATGACAGGGGAGGAGACCCAGTACTTC
CSANAMTGEETQYF
>TRBJ2-1|TRBV6-1|TRBD2|many
TGTGCCAGCAGTGGACATAGCGGGAGGGCCTGGAATGAGCAGTTCTTC
CASSGHSGRAWNEQFF
>TRBJ1-3|TRBV5-1|-|many
TGCGCCAGCAGCGAACGGGGATCTGGAAACACCATATATTTT
CASSERGSGNTIYF
>TRBJ1-1|TRBV6-5|TRBD1|many
TGTGCCAGCAGTTATGGGACAGAGCCGAACACTGAAGCTTTCTTT
CASSYGTEPNTEAFF
>TRBJ2-3|TRBV7-6|TRBD2|many
TGTGCCAGCAGCTGGACTAGCGGGAGTGTTACAGATACGCAGTATTTT
CASSWTSGSVTDTQYF
>TRBJ1-1|TRBV7-8|-|many
TGTGCCAGCAGCTTAGTCCTGAACACTGAAGCTTTCTTT
CASSLVLNTEAFF
>TRBJ2-5|TRBV15|-|many
TGTGCCACCAGCAGAGAGGGTGCCAGACAAGGGACCCAGTACTTC
CATSREGARQGTQYF
>TRBJ2-1|TRBV5-1|-|many
TGCGCCAGCAGCTTGATGCCGAGCTCCTACAATGAGCAGTTCTTC
CASSLMPSSYNEQFF
>TRBJ1-1|TRBV12-3/TRBV12-4|-|many
TGTGCCAGCAGCGGTGGGGGGAACACTGAAGCTTTCTTT
CASSGGGNTEAFF
>TRBJ1-1|TRBV7-3|-|many
TGTGCCAGCAGCTCGTCCGGGGGCGTCACTGAAGCTTTCTTT
CASSSSGGVTEAFF
>TRBJ2-2|TRBV5-1|TRBD1|many
TGCGCCAGCAGCTTGTTTGACAGGGCCGGGGAGCTGTTTTTT
CASSLFDRAGELFF
>TRBJ2-1|TRBV25-1|-|many
TGTGCCAGCAGTGATCCCAGTTTGGGTGAGCAGTTCTTC
CASSDPSLGEQFF
>TRBJ1-5|TRBV12-3/TRBV12-4|-|many
TGTGCCAGCAGTCAAGGTCAGGGTCCCCGAAATACTCATTTT
CASSQGQGPRNTHF
>TRBJ2-3|TRBV20-1|-|many
TGCAGTGCTAGATTTCCTAGCCAGGACACAAATACGCAGTATTTT
CSARFPSQDTNTQYF
>TRBJ2-2|TRBV6-1|-|few
TGTGCCAGCAGAGCCAGGGATTTCGAGGAGCTGTTTTTT
CASRARDFEELFF
>TRBJ1-5|TRBV15|TRBD1|many
TGTGCCACCAGCAGAGAGACAGGGAGGGATCAGCCCCAGCATTTT
CATSRETGRDQPQHF
>TRBJ2-2|TRBV7-2|-|many
TGTGCCAGCAGCTTAGCGGCGGAGCTGTTTTTT
CASSLAAELFF
>TRBJ2-3|TRBV12-3/TRBV12-4|-|-
TGTGCCACCTCCCAACGGGAAACAGATACGCAGTATTTT
CATSQRETDTQYF
>TRBJ2-5|TRBV5-1|-|many
TGCGCCAGCAGTGTCTGGAACCAAGAGACCCAGTACTTC
CASSVWNQETQYF
>TRBJ2-7|TRBV5-1|-|many
TGCGCCAGCAGCTTGGGGACCCTCGAGCAGTACTTC
CASSLGTLEQYF
>TRBJ1-1|TRBV7-2|-|many
TGTGCCAGCAGCTTATCGGGGGCGAGGACTGAAGCTTTCTTT
CASSLSGARTEAFF
>TRBJ1-2|TRBV15|TRBD1|many
TGTGCCACCAGCGGCACCGGGACAGGGCAGGGATATGGCTACACCTTC
CATSGTGTGQGYGYTF
>TRBJ2-5|TRBV20-1|-|many
TGCAGTGCTACAACAGCGGAGGGGACCCAGTACTTC
CSATTAEGTQYF
>TRBJ2-7|TRBV7-9|-|many
TGTGCCAGCAGCTCCAGGACCGAGACCTACGAGCAGTACTTC
CASSSRTETYEQYF
>TRBJ1-1|TRBV10-3|-|many
TGTGCCATCAGTGGGGGGAACACTGAAGCTTTCTTT
CAISGGNTEAFF
>TRBJ2-3|TRBV15|-|many
TGTGCCACCACCTCACGACGCACTAGTACTACGCAGTATTTT
CATTSRRTSTTQYF
>TRBJ2-2|TRBV15|-|few
TGTGCCACCAGCAGAGATAGCCTGACCGGGGAGCTGTTTTTT
CATSRDSLTGELFF
>TRBJ2-4|TRBV27|-|many
TGTGCCAGCAGTTTGACAGGTGGCAACATTCAGTACTTC
CASSLTGGNIQYF
>TRBJ1-5|TRBV5-1|TRBD1|many
TGCGCCAGCAGCTTGGGGGACAGCGATCAGCCCCAGCATTTT
CASSLGDSDQPQHF
>TRBJ2-5|TRBV28|-|many
TGTGCCAGCACCCCCGGGACTCGCGGAAAAGAGACCCAGTACTTC
CASTPGTRGKETQYF
>TRBJ2-3|TRBV20-1|-|-
TGCAGTGATAGAACAGGGACAGATACGCAGTATTTT
CSDRTGTDTQYF
>TRBJ1-2|TRBV20-1|-|many
TGCAGTGCTAGTGTGGACATCTATGGCTACACCTTC
CSASVDIYGYTF
>TRBJ2-3|TRBV4-2|-|many
TGTGCCAGCAGCCCCTCGCTAGCGACAGATACGCAGTATTTT
CASSPSLATDTQYF
>TRBJ1-1|TRBV20-1|-|-
TGCAGTGCTAGTTTAAGGGCTTTCTTT
CSASLRAFF
>TRBJ1-1|TRBV9|TRBD1|many
TGTGCCAGCAGCCCTATGACAGGGTCGATCGCTGAAGCTTTCTTT
CASSPMTGSIAEAFF
>TRBJ2-7|TRBV5-6|TRBD2|many
TGTGCCAGCAGCTTGACTAGCGGGATCTACGAGCAGTACTTC
CASSLTSGIYEQYF
>TRBJ1-2|TRBV7-2|TRBD1|many
TGTGCCAGCAGCGCCGGGACAGGGGGCGGCTATGGCTACACCTTC
CASSAGTGGGYGYTF
>TRBJ1-5|TRBV6-5|-|many
TGTGCCAGCAGACCGACGGGCAATAGCAATCAGCCCCAGCATTTT
CASRPTGNSNQPQHF